This passage covers 20 T cell receptor beta chains from one sample sequenced in a study of T cell changes during pregnancy in multiple sclerosis. Repertoires were generated with immunoSEQ multiplex PCR, while TCRdb's copy carries only in-frame clones and drops some. In the table there are fewer than 65,000 clones, 85% to 95% of which are singletons. The sequenced sample was peripheral blood, obtained in the second trimester of pregnancy. These receptors all come from a female donor with multiple sclerosis, enrolled in a pregnancy study.

This sequence joins TRBV27 and TRBJ2-5; 8 nucleotides align to TRBD1. This CDR3 spans 18 amino acids. Germline CDR1 reads MNHEY; CDR2 reads SMNVEV (reference sequence). Trimming took 3 bases from V and 3 from J; bases not matched to a gene: 15. The CDR3 region is CASSFIRPTGTGEETQYF. The DNA for the CDR3 is TGTGCCAGCAGTTTTATCCGCCCGACGGGGACAGGTGAAGAGACCCAGTACTTC.

The chain has TRBV25-1 and TRBJ2-1, with D possibly being TRBD1 (6 bases). This CDR3 region has 14 residues. Trimming took 6 bases from V and 4 from J, leaving 13 bases between them. CDR1 is MGHDK and CDR2 is SYGVNS in the germline V gene. The CDR3: CASRDSIGYNEQFF. The CDR3 nucleotides read TGTGCCAGCAGGGACAGTATAGGGTACAATGAGCAGTTCTTC.

The J gene is TRBJ1-2, the V gene TRBV15; no clear D. CDR1 is LNHNV, CDR2 YYDKDF, per germline (reference sequence). Trimming removed 0 bases at V and 7 bases at J, with 9 bases between. The CDR3 loop spans 13 amino acids. CDR3 in DNA: TGTGCCACCAGCAGAGATAGCGGGGTTGGCTACACCTTC. It translates to CATSRDSGVGYTF.

V is TRBV9 and J is TRBJ2-1, with 7 bases identical to TRBD2. Looked up from germline, CDR1 is SGDLS and CDR2 is YYNGEE. The CDR3 runs 14 residues. V lost 0 bases to trimming and J lost 7 bases; unmatched junction nucleotides: 4. CDR3 DNA: TGTGCCAGCAGCGTAGGGACTAGAGGTAATGAGCAGTTCTTC. Its translation is CASSVGTRGNEQFF.

The gene calls are TRBV5-1 and TRBJ2-3; 7 bases match TRBD2. Trimming at V came to 0 bases and at J to 1 base, leaving 5 bases not matched to a gene. Germline CDR1 is SGHRS and CDR2 is YFSETQ. The CDR3 extends over 16 amino acids. The CDR3 DNA sequence: TGCGCCAGCAGCTTGGGGGGGGGTAGAGGCACAGATACGCAGTATTTT. Translation gives CASSLGGGRGTDTQYF.

The V and J genes are TRBV6-1 and TRBJ2-7; D gene ambiguous. The germline CDR1 and CDR2 sequences are MNHNS and SASEGT. V was clipped by 6 bases and J by 3 bases, with 15 bases between them. CDR3 length: 14 amino acids. DNA of the CDR3: TGTGCCAGCAGCATTTCTTCCGGAGTCTACGAGCAGTACTTC. Its protein is CASSISSGVYEQYF.

The V gene is TRBV19, the J gene TRBJ1-1; TRBD1 might be the D (6 bases). The CDR3 is 13 residues long. Germline lookup yields CDR1 LNHDA and CDR2 SQIVND (reference sequence). The V and J ends lost 8 bases and 5 bases respectively, with 15 bases between them. The CDR3 sequence is CASAVGGRTEAFF. The CDR3 DNA reads as TGTGCCAGTGCGGTTGGGGGCAGAACTGAAGCTTTCTTT.

The chain has TRBV27 and TRBJ2-7; perhaps TRBD1 as D (6 bases). Germline CDR1 is MNHEY and CDR2 is SMNVEV (reference sequence). The V gene lost 5 bases and the J gene lost 1 base, with 6 bases spanning the gap. CDR3 size: 12 residues. For the CDR3, the DNA is TGTGCCAGCAGTACAGGGTCCTACGAGCAGTACTTC. Its translation is CASSTGSYEQYF.

The J gene is TRBJ2-2, the V gene TRBV7-9, with 7 nucleotides matching TRBD1. Trimming cost V 3 bases and J 0 bases; bases outside gene matches: 4. This CDR3 has 16 amino acids. Germline loops: CDR1 SEHNR, CDR2 FQNEAQ (reference sequence). The CDR3 DNA reads as TGTGCCAGCAGCTTCCTGGGACAGCCGAACACCGGGGAGCTGTTTTTT. This gives the protein CASSFLGQPNTGELFF.

This sequence joins TRBV16 and TRBJ2-2, with 12 positions matching TRBD2. With 5 bases clipped from V and 5 bases from J, the junction kept 3 bases outside the gene matches. The V gene's germline CDR1 is KGHSY and CDR2 FQNENV. CDR3 length: 15 residues. CDR3 sequence: CASSRTSGMTGELFF. In DNA form, the CDR3 reads TGTGCCAGCAGCAGGACTAGCGGGATGACCGGGGAGCTGTTTTTT. The entire variable domain, with the rest obtained from reference TRBV16 and TRBJ2-2, is as follows: GEEVAQTPKHLVRGEGQKAKLYCAPIKGHSYVFWYQQVLKNEFKFLISFQNENVFDETGMPKERFSAKCLPNSPCSLEIQATKLEDSAVYFCASSRTSGMTGELFFGEGSRLTVL.

The rearrangement joins TRBV19 to TRBJ1-5; 8 bases agree with TRBD1. Per the germline V gene, CDR1 is LNHDA and CDR2 is SQIVND (reference sequence). The CDR3 consists of 14 residues. The J segment lost 5 bases and the V segment lost 0 bases, leaving 0 bases of the junction unmatched. The DNA for the CDR3 is TGTGCCAGTAGTATAGACAGGGGGCATCAGCCCCAGCATTTT. Protein sequence: CASSIDRGHQPQHF.

V and J are TRBV29-1 and TRBJ2-2; D is unresolved. CDR3 length: 11 amino acids. V was trimmed by 7 bases and J by 3 bases, leaving 6 bases between them. Germline V gene sequence: CDR1 SQVTM, CDR2 ANQGSEA. The CDR3 is CSAADTGELFF. CDR3 DNA: TGCAGCGCCGCGGACACCGGGGAGCTGTTTTTT.

The CDR3 loop is CSVSGGADEQFF. For the CDR3, the DNA is TGCAGCGTTTCTGGGGGGGCGGATGAGCAGTTCTTC. The chain couples TRBV29-1 to TRBJ2-1; D might be TRBD2 (7 bases). Germline-derived CDR1 and CDR2 are SQVTM and ANQGSEA. The CDR3 runs to 12 residues. V shed 5 bases and J shed 8 bases, with 13 bases lying between them.

The chain recombines TRBV4-3 with TRBJ2-7; 11 bases line up with TRBD1. The CDR3 length is 16 residues. Unmatched junction bases numbered 4, after V lost 0 bases and J lost 3 bases. The germline CDR1 and CDR2 sequences are LGHNA and YSLEER. CDR3 DNA sequence: TGCGCCAGCAGCCAAGAAGGAGGGACAGGGGGCTACGAGCAGTACTTC. This encodes CASSQEGGTGGYEQYF.

The chain combines TRBV7-2 with TRBJ2-1, with 7 bases lining up with TRBD1. This CDR3 has 16 residues. Unmatched junction bases numbered 17, after V lost 5 bases and J lost 10 bases. Germline V gives CDR1 SGHTA, CDR2 FQGNSA. The CDR3 loop is CASSPAGIGGLKEQFF. DNA for the CDR3: TGTGCCAGCAGCCCGGCCGGGATAGGGGGCTTGAAGGAGCAGTTCTTC.

CDR3 in DNA: TGTGCCAGCGGTCCAACCGGGGAGGGAAACAATGAGCAGTTCTTC. Translated, it gives CASGPTGEGNNEQFF. The chain combines TRBV25-1 with TRBJ2-1; TRBD2 agrees at 7 bases. With V trimmed by 8 bases and J by 5 bases, 12 bases remained unmatched. The CDR3 is 15 amino acids. Germline lookup yields CDR1 MGHDK and CDR2 SYGVNS.

The chain links TRBV21-1 to TRBJ2-5; the listed D gene, TRBD2, was not tested against the DNA. TRBV21-1 is flagged as a pseudogene. This CDR3 spans 13 amino acids. CDR3 protein: CASSNSGEETQYF. In nucleotides, the CDR3 is TGTGCCAGCAGCAATAGCGGCGAAGAGACCCAGTACTTC.

This sequence joins TRBV14 and TRBJ1-3; D gene ambiguous. The CDR3 sequence is 14 residues long. V lost 0 bases to trimming and J lost 0 bases, with 3 bases between them. Germline CDR1 SGHDN, CDR2 FVKESK. CDR3: CASSQDYSGNTIYF. CDR3 coding DNA: TGTGCCAGCAGCCAAGATTACTCTGGAAACACCATATATTTT.

The J gene is TRBJ2-7, the V gene TRBV25-1, with D maybe TRBD1 (5 bases). With 2 bases removed from V and 5 bases from J, the gap between germline ends came to 7 bases. This CDR3 has 12 residues. The germline CDR1 and CDR2 sequences are MGHDK and SYGVNS. CDR3 region: CASSELQDEQYF. The CDR3 DNA sequence: TGTGCCAGCAGTGAACTACAGGACGAGCAGTACTTC.

The rearrangement uses TRBV7-9 and TRBJ2-2; D gene unclear. The CDR3 extends over 15 amino acids. V was shortened by 1 base and J by 4 bases, with 10 bases between the two germline ends. Per the germline V gene, CDR1 is SEHNR and CDR2 is FQNEAQ (reference sequence). The chain's CDR3 is CASSLGSLVTGELFF. DNA for the CDR3: TGTGCCAGCAGCTTAGGTTCGCTAGTCACCGGGGAGCTGTTTTTT.